These 10 T cell receptor beta chains came from one sample sequenced in a study of T-cell memory formation after mild COVID-19. One entry per CDR3 protein, called by TCRdb with MiXCR from the 5' RACE reads. Among 250,000 to 300,000 distinct CDR3 sequences, 7% to 10% were seen once, and the ten largest hold approximately 23%. What was sequenced was PBMCs or a T cell subset sorted from them (not recorded which). The receptors derive from a man younger than 30 who had mild COVID-19 (a few samples of this study predate the infection). Cell type and time point are not known.

In this sample, this clonotype turned up a few times. The rearrangement links TRBV10-3 to TRBJ2-6; D is tentatively TRBD1 or TRBD2 (5 bases each). Germline CDR1 reads ENHRY; CDR2 reads SYGVKD. This CDR3 comprises 18 residues. V was pared by 0 bases and J by 4 bases, with 16 bases between. CDR3 residues: CAISESRLGVFGANVLTF. The CDR3 DNA reads as TGTGCCATCAGTGAGTCGAGGTTGGGGGTATTCGGGGCCAACGTCCTGACTTTC.

This clonotype was counted between two and nine times. J is TRBJ1-6 and V is TRBV12-3 or TRBV12-4; D not resolved. The V gene lost 3 bases and the J gene lost 0 bases, with 3 bases spanning the gap. The CDR3 is 14 amino acids. Here the CDR3 reads CASSFSSYNSPLHF. CDR3 coding DNA: TGTGCCAGCAGTTTCAGCTCCTATAATTCACCCCTCCACTTT.

The J gene is TRBJ2-1, the V gene TRBV2; 7 bases line up with TRBD2. The CDR3 is 12 residues long. Per germline, CDR1 SNHLY and CDR2 FYNNEI. V trimming: 7 bases; J trimming: 7 bases; junction bases outside the gene matches: 4. CDR3 sequence: CASKGGGNEQFF. The DNA for the CDR3 is TGTGCCAGCAAGGGCGGGGGTAATGAGCAGTTCTTC.

V gene TRBV11-2 combines with J gene TRBJ1-1; D is perhaps TRBD1 (5 bases). CDR3 length equals 15 residues. Germline V lookup: CDR1 SGHAT, CDR2 FQNNGV. V gave up 5 bases and J gave up 0 bases, with 13 bases separating them. The CDR3 loop is CASSTPGTVNTEAFF. The CDR3 DNA reads TGTGCCAGCAGCACTCCAGGGACTGTGAACACTGAAGCTTTCTTT.

V is TRBV5-5 and J is TRBJ1-3, with D perhaps TRBD1 (6 bases). Germline V gene lookup returns CDR1 SGHKS and CDR2 YYEKEE (reference sequence). This CDR3 contains 14 residues. V was trimmed by 5 bases and J by 7 bases, leaving 16 bases between them. Here the CDR3 DNA reads TGTGCCAGCAGTGACAGGCTCCGCCGGAACACCATATATTTT. It encodes CASSDRLRRNTIYF.

This clonotype was counted many times. The rearrangement links TRBV7-8 to TRBJ2-1; 14 nucleotides align to TRBD2. V shed 3 bases and J 1 base; nucleotides not matched to a gene: 5. The CDR3 length is 18 residues. CDR1 is SGHVS, CDR2 FQNEAQ, per germline. This CDR3 is CASSFSTSGGASYNEQFF. CDR3 in DNA: TGTGCCAGCAGCTTCTCGACTAGCGGGGGGGCGTCCTACAATGAGCAGTTCTTC. The whole variable domain, filled in from reference TRBV7-8 and TRBJ2-1, reads GAGVSQSPRYKVAKRGQDVALRCDPISGHVSLFWYQQALGQGPEFLTYFQNEAQLDKSGLPSDRFFAERPEGSVSTLKIQRTQQEDSAVYLCASSFSTSGGASYNEQFFGPGTRLTVL.

This clonotype was counted many times. The chain joins TRBV20-1 to TRBJ1-6; TRBD1 agrees at 9 bases. CDR3 length: 12 amino acids. Germline V gene sequence: CDR1 DFQATT, CDR2 SNEGSKA (reference sequence). J lost 7 bases, V lost 7 bases, and 2 bases had no gene match. CDR3 nucleotide sequence: TGCAGTGTCGACAGGGGGAATTCACCCCTCCACTTT. Translation: CSVDRGNSPLHF.

This clonotype was detected a few times. J is TRBJ2-5 and V is TRBV12-3 or TRBV12-4, with 9 bases lining up with TRBD2. The CDR3 covers 15 residues. The V gene end was trimmed by 3 bases and the J gene end by 5 bases; junction bases not matched to a gene: 7. The CDR3 is CASSFRGGAVETQYF. In nucleotides, the CDR3 is TGTGCCAGCAGTTTCCGCGGGGGGGCCGTTGAGACCCAGTACTTC.

In this sample, this clonotype turned up a few times. The genes are TRBV19 and TRBJ1-2, with D unclear. V was trimmed by 4 bases and J by 8 bases, leaving 14 bases between them. Germline lookup yields CDR1 LNHDA and CDR2 SQIVND (reference sequence). CDR3 length equals 13 residues. CDR3 region: CASSRDPSDGYTF. The DNA of the CDR3 is TGTGCCAGTAGTAGAGACCCCAGCGACGGCTACACCTTC.

In this sample, this clonotype turned up many times. The chain has TRBV5-1 and TRBJ2-7, with 8 bases identical to TRBD1. The CDR3 runs to 14 residues. J was trimmed by 6 bases and V by 1 base; bases with no gene match: 6. From germline, CDR1 is SGHRS and CDR2 YFSETQ. This CDR3 reads CASSLRDRGPEQYF. CDR3 coding DNA: TGCGCCAGCAGCTTGCGCGACAGGGGACCCGAGCAGTACTTC.